A single sample gave rise to the 29 T cell receptor beta chains below, sequenced in a study of blood T cell repertoires in COVID-19. Profiling relied on immunoSEQ multiplex PCR, and the TCRdb table lists in-frame clones only, not all of them. Of fewer than 200,000 clones listed, around nine tenths are singletons. Input material: peripheral blood. These receptors all stem from a man in his forties with active or convalescent COVID-19.

This clone was seen only once. The V call is TRBV5-4, the J call TRBJ1-2, with TRBD1 identical over 9 bases. Germline CDR1 reads SGHNT; CDR2 reads YYREEE (reference sequence). With V trimmed by 0 bases and J by 3 bases, 0 bases remained unmatched. CDR3 length: 14 residues. The CDR3 sequence: CASSLGQGDYGYTF. The CDR3 DNA reads as TGTGCCAGCAGCTTGGGACAGGGGGACTATGGCTACACCTTC.

This chain links TRBV2 with TRBJ2-5; 7 bases line up with TRBD1. CDR3 length: 16 residues. Germline CDR1 is SNHLY and CDR2 is FYNNEI. V gave up 2 bases and J gave up 4 bases; unmatched junction bases: 10. In DNA, the CDR3 is TGTGCCAGCAGTGAATTCACAGGGGATAGGGGAGAGACCCAGTACTTC. It translates to CASSEFTGDRGETQYF.

This clone was detected once. This chain connects TRBV10-3 to TRBJ1-4; 9 bases line up with TRBD1. Looked up from germline, CDR1 is ENHRY and CDR2 is SYGVKD. After removal of 10 bases from V and 8 bases from J, the junction contained 5 bases not matched to a gene. CDR3 length: 12 amino acids. DNA of the CDR3: TGTGCCACGACAGGGGGACGCGAAAAACTGTTTTTT. This translates into CATTGGREKLFF.

The gene calls are TRBV2 and TRBJ1-4; TRBD1 is a possible D gene (6 bases). Germline V gene sequence: CDR1 SNHLY, CDR2 FYNNEI. Trimming cost V 2 bases and J 8 bases, with 12 bases left between them. CDR3 size: 14 residues. CDR3 sequence (DNA): TGTGCCAGCAGTGAAAGCAGGGGACGGGAAAAACTGTTTTTT. It specifies CASSESRGREKLFF.

This clone was seen once. The chain couples TRBV28 to TRBJ1-2, with D tentatively TRBD1 (6 bases). The germline gives CDR1 MDHEN, CDR2 SYDVKM. V was cut by 3 bases and J by 6 bases, with 14 bases left in between. The CDR3 covers 14 residues. Written as DNA, the CDR3 is TGTGCCAGCAGTTTTGGACCACACAGGGATGGCTACACCTTC. Amino acid sequence: CASSFGPHRDGYTF.

This clone appeared a few times. The gene calls are TRBV7-8 and TRBJ1-4; no firm D call. V dropped 5 bases and J dropped 6 bases, with 16 bases sitting between them. There are 15 residues in the CDR3. Germline CDR1 is SGHVS and CDR2 is FQNEAQ. The CDR3 DNA reads as TGTGCCAGCAGCCCCTTCCTGGCCCCCGATGAAAAACTGTTTTTT. Its protein is CASSPFLAPDEKLFF.

This chain joins TRBV30 and TRBJ2-5; perhaps TRBD1 as D (6 bases). The CDR3 loop spans 12 amino acids. CDR1 and CDR2 (germline): GTSNPN, SVGIG (reference sequence). Trimming cost V 0 bases and J 5 bases, with 7 bases left between them. CDR3 sequence: CAWSVGAETQYF. The CDR3 region has the DNA TGTGCCTGGAGTGTGGGGGCGGAGACCCAGTACTTC.

The rearrangement joins TRBV2 to TRBJ2-2, with D possibly matching TRBD2 (5 bases). The germline V and J ends were trimmed by 7 bases and 2 bases, with 11 bases remaining between them. This CDR3 comprises 14 residues. Looked up from germline, CDR1 is SNHLY and CDR2 is FYNNEI. The CDR3 loop reads CASKGVSNTGELFF. CDR3 DNA: TGTGCCAGCAAGGGAGTGAGTAACACCGGGGAGCTGTTTTTT. The variable domain in full, with the rest retrieved from reference TRBV2 and TRBJ2-2, is EPEVTQTPSHQVTQMGQEVILRCVPISNHLYFYWYRQILGQKVEFLVSFYNNEISEKSEIFDDQFSVERPDGSNFTLKIRSTKLEDSAMYFCASKGVSNTGELFFGEGSRLTVL.

The chain is built from TRBV5-1 and TRBJ2-7; 12 bases align to TRBD1. Germline CDR1 and CDR2: SGHRS and YFSETQ. CDR3 size: 16 residues. V lost 4 bases to trimming and J lost 2 bases; unmatched junction nucleotides: 7. In DNA, the CDR3 is TGCGCCAGCAGCGGGGGACAGGGGGCGGTTGCCTACGAGCAGTACTTC. Amino acids: CASSGGQGAVAYEQYF.

The chain links TRBV2 to TRBJ1-4; 10 positions match TRBD1. V trimming: 6 bases; J trimming: 5 bases; junction bases outside the gene matches: 6. Germline assignment: CDR1 SNHLY and CDR2 FYNNEI. This CDR3 spans 15 amino acids. The CDR3: CASSNSGQGNEKLFF. The DNA of the CDR3 is TGTGCCAGCAGCAACTCGGGACAGGGGAATGAAAAACTGTTTTTT.

This clone was found a few times. The chain is built from TRBV14 and TRBJ1-5, with 8 bases that match TRBD1. This CDR3 contains 16 residues. Trimming removed 4 bases from V and 0 bases from J; junction bases left unmatched: 5. CDR1 and CDR2 (germline): SGHDN, FVKESK. The CDR3 here is CASSPGQGTSNQPQHF. DNA of the CDR3: TGTGCCAGCAGCCCTGGACAGGGCACTAGCAATCAGCCCCAGCATTTT.

The genes are TRBV5-5 and TRBJ1-6; D is unclear. The germline V gene has CDR1 SGHKS and CDR2 YYEKEE (reference sequence). V was cut by 4 bases and J by 7 bases, with 12 bases left in between. The CDR3 has 14 amino acids. DNA for the CDR3: TGTGCCAGCAGCGGTACGGGAAACAATTCACCCCTCCACTTT. Translating it yields CASSGTGNNSPLHF.

The chain has TRBV3-1 (or the pseudogene TRBV3-2) and TRBJ1-4; TRBD1 might be the D (5 bases). The CDR3 loop spans 14 amino acids. V was trimmed by 1 base and J by 8 bases, leaving 11 bases between them. Germline V gene lookup returns CDR1 LGHDT and CDR2 YNNKEL (reference sequence). This CDR3 is CASSQVRTPEKLFF. CDR3 DNA sequence: TGTGCCAGCAGCCAAGTCAGGACACCCGAAAAACTGTTTTTT.

The chain joins TRBV5-4 to TRBJ1-3; 9 bases are a match to TRBD1. V lost 2 bases and J lost 3; bases outside the gene matches: 6. CDR3 size: 16 residues. Germline lookup yields CDR1 SGHNT and CDR2 YYREEE (reference sequence). In DNA, the CDR3 is TGTGCCAGCAGCTTAATGGACAGGGGCGGTGGAAACACCATATATTTT. This sequence encodes CASSLMDRGGGNTIYF.

The chain uses TRBV3-1 (or the pseudogene TRBV3-2) and TRBJ2-1, with TRBD1 as a possible D gene (5 bases). The CDR3 consists of 16 residues. V dropped 0 bases and J dropped 0 bases, with 9 bases sitting between them. CDR1 LGHDT and CDR2 YNNKEL come from the germline V gene (reference sequence). CDR3 protein: CASSQEGRLSYNEQFF. The DNA of the CDR3 is TGTGCCAGCAGCCAAGAGGGGCGCCTCTCCTACAATGAGCAGTTCTTC.

V gene TRBV19 combines with J gene TRBJ2-3, with 7 nucleotides matching TRBD1. Germline lookup yields CDR1 LNHDA and CDR2 SQIVND (reference sequence). J was trimmed by 2 bases and V by 1 base; bases with no gene match: 6. The CDR3 runs 16 residues. The DNA for the CDR3 is TGTGCCAGTAGTATAGTCACAGGGGCACCCACAGATACGCAGTATTTT. This codes for CASSIVTGAPTDTQYF. Full variable domain (outside the CDR3, taken from reference TRBV19 and TRBJ2-3): DGGITQSPKYLFRKEGQNVTLSCEQNLNHDAMYWYRQDPGQGLRLIYYSQIVNDFQKGDIAEGYSVSREKKESFPLTVTSAQKNPTAFYLCASSIVTGAPTDTQYFGPGTRLTVL.

This clone was seen a few times. This sequence joins TRBV24-1 and TRBJ1-6; D possibly corresponds to TRBD1 (6 bases). Germline CDR1 reads KGHDR; CDR2 reads SFDVKD. The CDR3 runs to 14 residues. The ends were cut back, 4 bases at V and 5 bases at J, with 8 bases in the middle. Written as DNA, the CDR3 is TGTGCCACCAGTGAGACAGGCAATAATTCACCCCTCCACTTT. Amino acid sequence: CATSETGNNSPLHF.

This rearrangement joins TRBV14 to TRBJ1-6; TRBD1 might be the D (5 bases). The CDR3 length is 17 residues. V was shortened by 0 bases and J by 4 bases, with 13 bases between the two germline ends. In germline, CDR1 is SGHDN, CDR2 FVKESK. The CDR3 region has the DNA TGTGCCAGCAGCCAAGATATTCAGGGCGTATATAATTCACCCCTCCACTTT. It specifies CASSQDIQGVYNSPLHF.

The J gene is TRBJ2-7, the V gene TRBV29-1; 14 positions match TRBD2. Germline assignment: CDR1 SQVTM and CDR2 ANQGSEA. This CDR3 region has 17 residues. J lost 1 base, V lost 6 bases, and 11 bases had no gene match. CDR3 residues: CSVGPGLAGGRSYEQYF. CDR3 DNA sequence: TGCAGCGTGGGACCAGGACTAGCGGGGGGACGATCCTACGAGCAGTACTTC.

The chain recombines TRBV27 with TRBJ1-5, with TRBD1 matching over 8 bases. This CDR3 comprises 14 residues. The V and J ends lost 5 bases and 6 bases, in that order; junction bases with no gene match: 6. From germline, CDR1 is MNHEY and CDR2 SMNVEV (reference sequence). For the CDR3, the DNA is TGTGCCAGCAGTCAAAGACAGGGGTTTCAGCCCCAGCATTTT. Amino acids: CASSQRQGFQPQHF.

This chain uses TRBV5-1 with TRBJ1-2; D unresolved. Germline loops: CDR1 SGHRS, CDR2 YFSETQ. The CDR3 is made up of 13 amino acids. V was cut by 2 bases and J by 8 bases, with 13 bases left in between. The CDR3 DNA reads as TGCGCCAGCAGCTTTACAGAAGCCCAGGGCTACACCTTC. Protein product: CASSFTEAQGYTF.

The rearrangement uses TRBV2 and TRBJ1-5; 8 positions match TRBD1. The junction had 3 bases not matched to a gene; V was cut back by 7 bases and J by 1 base. Germline loops: CDR1 SNHLY, CDR2 FYNNEI. This CDR3 spans 14 amino acids. CDR3 coding DNA: TGTGCCAGCACCCGACAGGGGAGCAATCAGCCCCAGCATTTT. As protein: CASTRQGSNQPQHF.

The chain uses TRBV28 and TRBJ1-1; D remains unclear. Germline CDR1 MDHEN, CDR2 SYDVKM. The CDR3 runs to 11 residues. Trimming took 7 bases from V and 6 from J, leaving 9 bases between them. In DNA form, the CDR3 reads TGTGCCAGCAATCAGTTTGCTGAAGCTTTCTTT. It codes for CASNQFAEAFF.

The table lists this clone with a count of one. The V call is TRBV5-1, the J call TRBJ2-2; possible D gene TRBD1, 6 bases. V lost 5 bases to trimming and J lost 2 bases, with 10 bases between them. The germline CDR1 and CDR2 sequences are SGHRS and YFSETQ. This CDR3 has 14 amino acids. The CDR3 spells CASRGDTNTGELFF. CDR3 coding DNA: TGCGCCAGCAGAGGGGACACAAACACCGGGGAGCTGTTTTTT.

The chain links TRBV13 to TRBJ1-2, with a weak D call TRBD1 (6 bases). V lost 3 bases, J lost 2 bases, and 7 bases lay in between. This CDR3 contains 13 residues. The germline V gene encodes CDR1 PRHDT and CDR2 FYEKMQ (reference sequence). CDR3 nucleotides: TGTGCCAGCAGCTTGGACAGAAACTATGGCTACACCTTC. As protein: CASSLDRNYGYTF.

The rearrangement links TRBV28 to TRBJ1-6; D is uncertain. Germline-derived CDR1 and CDR2 are MDHEN and SYDVKM. V was cut by 1 base and J by 17 bases, with 15 bases left in between. This CDR3 region has 13 residues. CDR3 DNA: TGTGCCAGCAGTTTATCCGGCCCCGGAGAAGTCCACTTT. It is translated as CASSLSGPGEVHF. Filled out from reference TRBV28 and TRBJ1-6, the complete variable domain reads DVKVTQSSRYLVKRTGEKVFLECVQDMDHENMFWYRQDPGLGLRLIYFSYDVKMKEKGDIPEGYSVSREKKERFSLILESASTNQTSMYLCASSLSGPGEVHFGNGTRLTVT.

The V and J genes are TRBV9 and TRBJ1-6, with D possibly matching TRBD1 (6 bases). Trimming took off 4 bases at V and 0 bases at J, with 14 bases between the two ends. The CDR3 extends over 17 amino acids. CDR1 is SGDLS, CDR2 YYNGEE, per germline. The CDR3: CASSPRTDSSYNSPLHF. The CDR3 DNA reads as TGTGCCAGCAGCCCTAGGACAGATAGCTCCTATAATTCACCCCTCCACTTT.

V gene TRBV18 combines with J gene TRBJ2-3; the D gene is possibly TRBD2 (7 bases). V gave up 3 bases and J gave up 0 bases, with 13 bases separating them. Per germline, CDR1 KGHSH and CDR2 LQKENI. The CDR3 runs to 16 residues. The CDR3 nucleotides read TGTGCCAGCTCACCCGATGAGGGGGGGAGCACAGATACGCAGTATTTT. Amino acids: CASSPDEGGSTDTQYF.

This clone was detected only a few times. The rearrangement uses TRBV5-1 and TRBJ1-1, with D tentatively TRBD1 (6 bases). The ends were cut back, 1 base at V and 4 bases at J, with 11 bases in the middle. The CDR3 runs 14 residues. CDR1 and CDR2 from the germline V gene are SGHRS and YFSETQ. CDR3 amino acids: CASSLSGDTTEAFF. The CDR3 DNA reads as TGCGCCAGCAGCTTGTCCGGGGACACCACTGAAGCTTTCTTT.